This TCR beta chain was observed in a study of blood T cell repertoires in COVID-19 (dated by TCRdb to 2020 to 2021). At the level of the whole study: Samples from collaborators originated in the United States, Italy and Spain and spanned both the acute and convalescent phases of COVID-19. A de-identified subject ID, COVID-19 status, age in years and sex were almost always included in the sample metadata. Where HLA class I and class II types were available, the types were taken from metadata supplied by the sample provider, not from assay-based typing. The material from the prospective study consisted of cDNA or gDNA derived from T cells, B-cell-depleted T cells, or PBMCs. Deeply sampled blood TCRbeta repertoires from subjects exposed to, actively infected with, or recovered from COVID-19 were included in the dataset. The samples were drawn from two sources: the first 160 participants of the ongoing ImmuneRACE study, and 1,254 subjects contributed by 6 global collaborators. The repertoires were released in a freely available public database meant as a resource for research on the immune response to SARS-CoV-2.

Details on this clone: Its antigen remains undetermined. Base qualities were left out, and no much larger clone turns up one base away.

Study-wide findings and limitations: The quantity of clinical and demographic metadata differed by source and by participant and was supplied without curation.

Each collaborating institution followed its own protocols to collect whole blood in K2EDTA tubes. For TCRbeta analysis, collaborators shipped samples in one of three forms: frozen whole blood, isolated PBMCs, or DNA extracted from either of those sample types. Measured from the cysteine to the phenylalanine, the CDR3 is 16 residues long. The DNA shown is the 48-base CDR3, in frame from base 1. Deletion took 0 bases off V and 7 bases off J, with a span of 15 bases between the germline ends. CDR1 and CDR2 were assigned from the germline V gene as MNHEY and SVGEGT. TCRbeta CDR3 regions were amplified from genomic DNA by means of the immunoSEQ Assay, a bias-controlled multiplex PCR. The published analysis was carried out like this. Within the assay, amplification of reference gene primers was used to estimate how many nucleated cells each sample contained. To quantify the absolute abundance of each unique TCRbeta CDR3 rearrangement, sequence reads were collapsed and filtered. For each sample, productive Simpson clonality was calculated by taking the square root of Simpson's diversity index across productive rearrangements. TCRdb provides this immuneACCESS table in a form limited to in-frame rearrangements. Some clones are lacking; in checked studies, under half of them reflect an unresolved V gene, and why the rest are absent is not known. For V, J and clone size, that table is used; D and trimming come from the DNA. This sample gives about 110,000 clones in total; approximately 87% of them show up just once. The ten largest clones add up to roughly 18% of the sample.

Material: peripheral blood. The chain joins TRBV6-2 or TRBV6-3 to TRBJ2-2, with TRBD2 as a weak D call on 5 bases. The clonotype originates from a woman aged 55-69 years with acute or convalescent COVID-19. For the CDR3, the sequence is CASSYSIATRVGELFF. The DNA sequence is TGTGCCAGCAGTTACTCGATTGCGACGCGGGTCGGGGAGCTGTTTTTT.